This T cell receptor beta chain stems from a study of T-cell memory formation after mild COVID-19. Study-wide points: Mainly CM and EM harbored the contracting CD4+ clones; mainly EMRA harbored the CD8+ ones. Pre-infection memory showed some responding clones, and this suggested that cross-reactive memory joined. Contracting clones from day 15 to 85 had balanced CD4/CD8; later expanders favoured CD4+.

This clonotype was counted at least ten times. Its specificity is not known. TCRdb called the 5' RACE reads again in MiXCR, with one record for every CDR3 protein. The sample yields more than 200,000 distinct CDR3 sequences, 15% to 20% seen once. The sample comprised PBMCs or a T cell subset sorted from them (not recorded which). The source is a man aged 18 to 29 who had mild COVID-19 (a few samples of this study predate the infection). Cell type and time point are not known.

The CDR3 reads CASSAGFGETQYF. CDR3 in DNA: TGTGCCAGCAGCGCGGGGTTCGGAGAGACCCAGTACTTC. This chain uses TRBV7-2 with TRBJ2-5; D might be TRBD2 (6 bases). CDR3 length: 13 amino acids. V was clipped by 5 bases and J by 4 bases, with 11 bases between them. Germline V gene sequence: CDR1 SGHTA, CDR2 FQGNSA.